This T cell receptor beta chain was obtained from a study of identical twins. TCRdb redid the calling of the 5' RACE reads with MiXCR, one entry per CDR3 protein. Altogether more than 400,000 distinct CDR3 sequences are present, roughly 15% being singletons, with the ten largest covering roughly 0.46%. The study, taken as a whole, reports: In monozygotic twins, models underestimated the sharing of out-of-frame TCR alpha.

From germline, CDR1 is KGHDR and CDR2 SFDVKD. The CDR3 runs to 14 residues. With 0 bases removed from V and 0 bases from J, the gap between germline ends came to 2 bases. This clonotype was seen a few times. Its cognate antigen is unknown. The data were also submitted as part of a second study, on yellow fever vaccine responses in identical twins.

This TCR was recovered from a woman aged 18 to 35 in good health. The sequencing input was CD4+ T cells sorted from blood. The chain is built from TRBV24-1 and TRBJ2-1; D is ambiguous. CDR3 DNA: TGTGCCACCAGTGATTTGTCCTCCTACAATGAGCAGTTCTTC. It translates to CATSDLSSYNEQFF.